This entry lists 10 T cell receptor beta chains sequenced from one sample in a study of T cells in Graves' hyperthyroidism and ophthalmopathy. RNA transcripts were the template for amplifying TCR beta CDR3 regions. During a first-round RT-PCR of the TCR CDR3, the HTBI primer set was used. TCRdb used MiXCR to reprocess the multiplex PCR reads, holding one entry per CDR3 protein. The repertoire holds about 480,000 distinct CDR3 sequences, 13% to 15% seen once, with 17% in the top ten. Material for sequencing was blood. The receptors were sampled from a woman aged 18-29 years with Graves' hyperthyroidism.

This clonotype was observed a single time. The chain combines TRBV20-1 with TRBJ2-7; D perhaps matches TRBD2 (5 bases). Trimming removed 3 bases at V and 3 bases at J, with 9 bases between. Germline values: CDR1 DFQATT, CDR2 SNEGSKA (reference sequence). This CDR3 is 12 amino acids long. The CDR3 coding sequence is TGCAGTGCTAGCCGGGGTTACTACGAGCAGTACTTC. Translating gives CSASRGYYEQYF.

This clonotype occurred many times. The chain links TRBV12-3 or TRBV12-4 to TRBJ2-1, with D perhaps assigned TRBD1 or TRBD2 (5 bases each). The CDR3 extends over 16 amino acids. Trimming removed 1 base at V and 6 bases at J, with 16 bases between. As DNA, the CDR3 is TGTGCCAGCAGTTTAGGTGTGGGACCGATCGGCAATGAGCAGTTCTTC. Translated: CASSLGVGPIGNEQFF.

The rearrangement uses TRBV27 and TRBJ1-4; tentative D call: TRBD1 (5 bases). Germline V lookup: CDR1 MNHEY, CDR2 SMNVEV (reference sequence). This CDR3 has 16 residues. V was cut by 8 bases and J by 4 bases, with 20 bases left in between. The CDR3: CASSPTPGQVNEKLFF. DNA for the CDR3: TGTGCCAGCTCTCCTACCCCAGGACAAGTTAATGAAAAACTGTTTTTT.

This clonotype occurred a few times. The chain uses TRBV20-1 and TRBJ2-7; D possibly matches TRBD1 or TRBD2 (5 bases each). The germline V gene encodes CDR1 DFQATT and CDR2 SNEGSKA (reference sequence). The length of the CDR3 is 14 residues. This chain's CDR3 is CSATGHSSSCEQYV. The CDR3 coding sequence is TGCAGTGCGACGGGGCACTCGAGCTCCTGCGAGCAGTACGTC.

The CDR3 coding sequence is TGTGCCAGCAGTTCACAGCTCTCCTACGAGCAGTACTTC. Residues: CASSSQLSYEQYF. This rearrangement joins TRBV6-5 to TRBJ2-7, with D unresolved. Trimming took off 4 bases at V and 0 bases at J, with 7 bases between the two ends. CDR1 and CDR2 (germline): MNHEY, SVGAGI. The CDR3 totals 13 residues.

This clonotype was detected only a few times. Relative to the germline gene, one junction end is altered; a read error may explain this. The CDR3 spells CSAPTSGKFGELFF. The CDR3 DNA reads as TGCAGTGCCCCGACTAGCGGGAAGTTCGGTGAGCTGTTCTTC. The rearrangement joins TRBV20-1 to TRBJ2-1; 11 bases match TRBD2. Germline V gives CDR1 DFQATT, CDR2 SNEGSKA (reference sequence). The CDR3 consists of 14 residues.

This clonotype was detected many times. The chain links TRBV12-3 or TRBV12-4 to TRBJ1-1; perhaps TRBD1 as D (6 bases). CDR3 length: 15 residues. V was pared by 7 bases and J by 0 bases, with 15 bases between. CDR3 DNA sequence: TGTGCCAGCAATCAAGGGGGACAACTGAACACTGAAGCTTTCTTT. Protein product: CASNQGGQLNTEAFF.

In this sample, this clonotype turned up a few times. The chain couples TRBV12-3 or TRBV12-4 to TRBJ1-3; TRBD1 might be the D (5 bases). This CDR3 has 15 residues. V shed 1 base and J shed 2 bases, with 9 bases lying between them. CDR3 in DNA: TGTGCCAGCAGTTTAGAGGGGCGACCTGGAAACACCATATATTTT. Translated, it gives CASSLEGRPGNTIYF.

This clonotype has a count of ten or more. This sequence joins TRBV11-2 and TRBJ1-1, with unresolved D. The CDR3 has 12 amino acids. Per germline, CDR1 SGHAT and CDR2 FQNNGV. Deletions cut 5 bases from V and 10 bases from J, with 14 bases between. The CDR3: CASSLGSRGAFF. The CDR3 coding sequence is TGTGCCAGCAGCCTAGGGTCCCGTGGAGCTTTCTTT.

This clonotype was recorded many times. The chain carries TRBV10-2 and TRBJ1-1; TRBD1 agrees at 7 bases. There are 14 residues in the CDR3. Germline V gene data show CDR1 as WSHSY and CDR2 as SAAADI. Unmatched junction bases numbered 9, after V lost 6 bases and J lost 5 bases. In DNA form, the CDR3 reads TGCGCCAGCAGGGCCCGGGACAGCTTTACTGAAGCTTTCTTT. This sequence encodes CASRARDSFTEAFF.